These 28 T cell receptor beta chains originate from one sample sequenced in a study of blood T cell repertoires in COVID-19. The data were produced by immunoSEQ multiplex PCR, yet TCRdb's version contains in-frame clones alone and is incomplete. The sample carries 90,000 or so clones, about 89% recorded once. Material for sequencing was peripheral blood. The origin of the receptors is a woman in her sixties or seventies with acute or convalescent COVID-19.

V usage is TRBV5-4 and J usage is TRBJ1-1, with 7 bases aligning to TRBD1. With V trimmed by 5 bases and J by 9 bases, 10 bases remained unmatched. The germline V gene encodes CDR1 SGHNT and CDR2 YYREEE (reference sequence). CDR3 size: 13 residues. The CDR3 is CASSLDRVDQAFF. DNA of the CDR3: TGTGCCAGCAGTCTAGACAGGGTGGACCAAGCTTTCTTT.

The chain carries TRBV21-1 and TRBJ2-1; the D call in the table, TRBD2, was not verified against the DNA. TRBV21-1 is classified as a pseudogene. The CDR3 is 14 amino acids. The CDR3 loop is CASSNGGIYNEQFF. DNA of the CDR3: TGTGCCAGCAGCAATGGCGGGATCTACAATGAGCAGTTCTTC.

The chain joins TRBV6-2 or TRBV6-3 to TRBJ2-7; weak D call: TRBD2 (5 bases). The CDR3 spans 12 residues. Trimming took 6 bases from V and 3 from J, leaving 9 bases between them. CDR1 MNHEY and CDR2 SVGEGT come from the germline V gene. CDR3: CASSPRGYEQYF. The DNA of the CDR3 is TGTGCCAGCAGCCCCCGGGGCTACGAGCAGTACTTC.

The rearrangement uses TRBV18 and TRBJ2-3, with D uncertain. V was pared by 3 bases and J by 0 bases, with 10 bases between. Germline CDR1 reads KGHSH; CDR2 reads LQKENI. This CDR3 region has 15 residues. CDR3 in amino acids: CASSPGLSSTDTQYF. CDR3 coding DNA: TGTGCCAGCTCACCGGGCCTCTCAAGCACAGATACGCAGTATTTT.

This rearrangement joins TRBV25-1 to TRBJ2-3, with D unclear. V dropped 7 bases and J dropped 1 base, with 12 bases sitting between them. Germline V CDR1 and CDR2: MGHDK, SYGVNS. The CDR3 covers 14 residues. The CDR3 coding sequence is TGTGCCAGCACCACCGACTGGCGCACAGATACGCAGTATTTT. Its protein product is CASTTDWRTDTQYF.

The genes are TRBV5-1 and TRBJ1-3, with 7 bases that match TRBD1. The germline V gene has CDR1 SGHRS and CDR2 YFSETQ. The ends lost 5 bases at V and 3 bases at J; junction bases unmatched: 2. This CDR3 has 13 amino acids. The CDR3 loop reads CASSWDSGNTIYF. The CDR3 DNA is TGCGCCAGCAGTTGGGACAGTGGAAACACCATATATTTT. Full variable domain (rest looked up from reference TRBV5-1 and TRBJ1-3): KAGVTQTPRYLIKTRGQQVTLSCSPISGHRSVSWYQQTPGQGLQFLFEYFSETQRNKGNFPGRFSGRQFSNSRSEMNVSTLELGDSALYLCASSWDSGNTIYFGEGSWLTVV.

The V call is TRBV7-9, the J call TRBJ2-3, with TRBD2 identical over 13 bases. This CDR3 is 16 amino acids long. In germline, CDR1 is SEHNR, CDR2 FQNEAQ (reference sequence). V lost 5 bases, J lost 9 bases, and 11 bases stayed unmatched. CDR3 protein: CASSPSQTSGRSTQYF. CDR3 nucleotides: TGTGCCAGCAGCCCCTCTCAGACTAGCGGGAGGAGCACGCAGTATTTT.

This clone appeared a single time. The chain uses TRBV5-1 and TRBJ2-7; a possible D gene is TRBD1 (6 bases). Germline lookup yields CDR1 SGHRS and CDR2 YFSETQ. The CDR3 consists of 12 residues. Trimming shortened V by 2 bases and J by 6 bases, and 9 bases separated the two germline ends. In nucleotides, the CDR3 is TGCGCCAGCAGCTTAACAGGGACCGAGCAGTACTTC. Its translation: CASSLTGTEQYF.

The chain links TRBV28 to TRBJ1-5, with 8 positions matching TRBD1. The J segment lost 6 bases and the V segment lost 3 bases, leaving 10 bases of the junction unmatched. The CDR3 sequence is 16 residues long. The germline V gene has CDR1 MDHEN and CDR2 SYDVKM. Here the CDR3 DNA reads TGTGCCAGCAGTTTGTCAGGACAGGGCCCGATTCAGCCCCAGCATTTT. Translation gives CASSLSGQGPIQPQHF.

This chain joins TRBV19 and TRBJ2-1; 8 nucleotides match TRBD1. Germline V gives CDR1 LNHDA, CDR2 SQIVND (reference sequence). V trimming: 0 bases; J trimming: 8 bases; junction bases outside the gene matches: 6. This CDR3 is built from 15 residues. The CDR3 spells CASSIEGQGYDEQFF. CDR3 bases: TGTGCCAGTAGTATAGAAGGACAGGGTTATGATGAGCAGTTCTTC.

The V and J genes are TRBV19 and TRBJ2-7, with 7 bases lining up with TRBD1. The CDR3 is 15 residues long. Germline trimming cut 1 base from V and 3 bases from J; bases unmatched to any gene: 6. CDR1 LNHDA and CDR2 SQIVND come from the germline V gene (reference sequence). CDR3 nucleotides: TGTGCCAGTAGTATAGGGAGACAGGGAATCTACGAGCAGTACTTC. Translation: CASSIGRQGIYEQYF.

The CDR3 bases are TGTGCCACCGCAGGGAGGTCTGGAGAGACCCAGTACTTC. This gives the protein CATAGRSGETQYF. The chain has TRBV15 and TRBJ2-5; weak D call: TRBD2 (6 bases). From germline, CDR1 is LNHNV and CDR2 YYDKDF (reference sequence). V was trimmed by 8 bases and J by 4 bases, leaving 14 bases between them. The CDR3 totals 13 residues.

The CDR3 loop is CAWLVHYTGELFF. The DNA of the CDR3 is TGTGCCTGGCTCGTACATTACACCGGGGAGCTGTTTTTT. The V and J genes are TRBV30 and TRBJ2-2; no clear D gene. Germline CDR1 is GTSNPN and CDR2 is SVGIG (reference sequence). Trimming stripped 5 bases from V and 3 bases from J, with 10 bases between. CDR3 length: 13 residues.

The genes are TRBV30 and TRBJ2-2, with 8 bases aligning to TRBD2. Germline V lookup: CDR1 GTSNPN, CDR2 SVGIG (reference sequence). Trimming at V came to 2 bases and at J to 7 bases, leaving 0 bases not matched to a gene. The CDR3 runs to 12 residues. CDR3 sequence: CAWSTSGGELFF. CDR3 nucleotide sequence: TGTGCCTGGAGTACTAGCGGCGGGGAGCTGTTTTTT. Together with reference TRBV30 and TRBJ2-2, the CDR3 gives the full variable domain: SQTIHQWPATLVQPVGSPLSLECTVEGTSNPNLYWYRQAAGRGLQLLFYSVGIGQISSEVPQNLSASRPQDRQFILSSKKLLLSDSGFYLCAWSTSGGELFFGEGSRLTVL.

The CDR3 here is CSVASGGSGNEQFF. CDR3 DNA sequence: TGCAGCGTCGCTAGCGGGGGCTCCGGGAATGAGCAGTTCTTC. The chain employs TRBV29-1 and TRBJ2-1; 10 bases map to TRBD2. Looked up from germline, CDR1 is SQVTM and CDR2 is ANQGSEA. V lost 6 bases, J lost 7 bases, and 9 bases stayed unmatched. The CDR3 consists of 14 residues.

This chain uses TRBV30 with TRBJ1-1; no reliable D call. Trimming shortened V by 4 bases and J by 1 base, and 10 bases separated the two germline ends. CDR1 is GTSNPN, CDR2 SVGIG, per germline (reference sequence). CDR3 length: 13 amino acids. CDR3 protein: CAWKVGGNTEAFF. Written as DNA, the CDR3 is TGTGCCTGGAAAGTAGGCGGGAACACTGAAGCTTTCTTT.

This clone was counted once. The chain combines TRBV9 with TRBJ1-2, with 9 bases identical to TRBD1. Germline CDR1 and CDR2: SGDLS and YYNGEE. J lost 8 bases, V lost 2 bases, and 10 bases had no gene match. The CDR3 is 15 amino acids. CDR3 in amino acids: CASSVPGTGISGYTF. CDR3 sequence (DNA): TGTGCCAGCAGCGTCCCCGGGACAGGGATATCCGGCTACACCTTC.

V and J are TRBV29-1 and TRBJ2-5; 8 nucleotides agree with TRBD1. With V trimmed by 3 bases and J by 1 base, 1 base remained unmatched. There are 13 residues in the CDR3. CDR1 and CDR2 (germline): SQVTM, ANQGSEA. CDR3 amino acids: CSVEGQVQETQYF. The CDR3 nucleotides read TGCAGCGTTGAGGGACAGGTCCAAGAGACCCAGTACTTC.

The chain couples TRBV18 to TRBJ2-7; 12 nucleotides match TRBD2. This CDR3 region has 17 residues. The germline gives CDR1 KGHSH, CDR2 LQKENI. Trimming removed 0 bases from V and 5 bases from J; junction bases left unmatched: 8. The CDR3 bases are TGTGCCAGCTCACCACCGGGGGTCTCTAGCGGGAGGGACGAGCAGTACTTC. Its translation is CASSPPGVSSGRDEQYF. The full variable domain, with the rest looked up from reference TRBV18 and TRBJ2-7, is NAGVMQNPRHLVRRRGQEARLRCSPMKGHSHVYWYRQLPEEGLKFMVYLQKENIIDESGMPKERFSAEFPKEGPSILRIQQVVRGDSAAYFCASSPPGVSSGRDEQYFGPGTRLTVT.

This chain connects TRBV12-3 or TRBV12-4 to TRBJ2-1; weak D call: TRBD2 (6 bases). V lost 1 base and J lost 13, with 14 bases in between. The CDR3 sequence is 13 residues long. DNA of the CDR3: TGTGCCAGCAGTTTAGAGAACCGGGGGAATCAGTTCTTC. Translated: CASSLENRGNQFF.

The CDR3: CASSLAGASGAPGKTQYF. The CDR3 DNA follows: TGTGCCAGCAGCTTAGCCGGGGCTAGCGGGGCGCCTGGGAAAACGCAGTATTTT. The J gene is TRBJ2-3, the V gene TRBV13; 9 bases map to TRBD2. This CDR3 is built from 18 residues. The germline CDR1 and CDR2 sequences are PRHDT and FYEKMQ (reference sequence). V lost 1 base and J lost 9; bases outside the gene matches: 17.

The chain uses TRBV10-3 and TRBJ2-3; 13 positions match TRBD2. V was pared by 3 bases and J by 2 bases, with 5 bases of the junction left unmatched. The CDR3 extends over 17 amino acids. The germline V gene has CDR1 ENHRY and CDR2 SYGVKD. The CDR3 DNA reads TGTGCCATCAGTGACAGGGGACTAGCGGGGCCCACAGATACGCAGTATTTT. It codes for CAISDRGLAGPTDTQYF.

The rearrangement joins TRBV6-1 to TRBJ2-5; TRBD2 might be the D (6 bases). The CDR3 sequence is 14 residues long. The V gene's germline CDR1 is MNHNS and CDR2 SASEGT. V was trimmed by 3 bases and J by 3 bases, leaving 11 bases between them. The CDR3 region is CASSDWDSKETQYF. The CDR3 DNA follows: TGTGCCAGCAGTGATTGGGACTCGAAAGAGACCCAGTACTTC.

V usage is TRBV6-1 and J usage is TRBJ1-3; maybe TRBD1 (6 bases). Trimming removed 3 bases at V and 2 bases at J, with 11 bases between. Germline V gives CDR1 MNHNS, CDR2 SASEGT. This CDR3 has 15 residues. DNA of the CDR3: TGTGCCAGCAGTGAGGGGCAGGGGACTGGAAACACCATATATTTT. It encodes CASSEGQGTGNTIYF.

The gene calls are TRBV24-1 and TRBJ2-3; TRBD1 matches 12 bases. The CDR3 length is 16 residues. Germline CDR1 and CDR2: KGHDR and SFDVKD. V shed 4 bases and J 4 bases; nucleotides not matched to a gene: 5. The CDR3 loop reads CATSDPGTGGADTQYF. The DNA of the CDR3 is TGTGCCACCAGTGACCCCGGGACAGGGGGCGCAGATACGCAGTATTTT.

This chain uses TRBV28 with TRBJ1-5; the match to TRBD1 covers 7 bases. The ends lost 3 bases at V and 0 bases at J; junction bases unmatched: 8. The germline V gene encodes CDR1 MDHEN and CDR2 SYDVKM. The CDR3 extends over 17 amino acids. The CDR3 sequence is CASSLGAGGNSNQPQHF. The CDR3 DNA reads as TGTGCCAGCAGTTTGGGGGCAGGGGGGAATAGCAATCAGCCCCAGCATTTT.

The rearrangement joins TRBV18 to TRBJ2-1, with TRBD1 identical over 10 bases. Per the germline V gene, CDR1 is KGHSH and CDR2 is LQKENI. The CDR3 loop spans 16 amino acids. Losses at the gene ends were 4 bases for V and 8 bases for J; bases not matched to a gene: 11. CDR3 residues: CASSLNPGTGADEQFF. The CDR3 DNA is TGTGCCAGCTCACTTAACCCCGGGACAGGGGCCGATGAGCAGTTCTTC.

The V call is TRBV25-1, the J call TRBJ1-6; 10 positions agree with TRBD1. The CDR3 spans 17 residues. From germline, CDR1 is MGHDK and CDR2 SYGVNS. The junction had 7 bases not matched to a gene; V was cut back by 1 base and J by 7 bases. CDR3 amino acids: CASSEFRLGQGNSPLHF. CDR3 bases: TGTGCCAGCAGTGAATTTCGGTTGGGACAGGGGAATTCACCCCTCCACTTT.